Below, 28 T cell receptor beta chains from the same sample are listed, as sequenced in a study of identical twins (dated by TCRdb to between 2015 and 2016). Library creation used 5' RACE. The listed sequencing device is Illumina HiSeq 2000. TCRdb passed the public sequencing reads through fastp at Q25 and MiXCR, retaining productive beta sequences. Entries that share a CDR3 protein sequence are merged under the most common genes and DNA. The sample contains 500,000 or so distinct CDR3 sequences, approximately 22% of them found a single time. Under 0.95% of the sample belongs to the ten largest clones. In addition, the sample was reused for a study of T cells expressing NK-cell markers.

The sequenced sample consisted of CD4+ T cells sorted from blood. These receptors came from a young woman in good health.

This clonotype has a handful of counts. CDR3 DNA: TGTGCCAGCAGCTTGGATGGACCCAATGAGCAGTTCTTC. Translating gives CASSLDGPNEQFF. The chain combines TRBV5-4 with TRBJ2-1; D unresolved. The length of the CDR3 is 13 residues. Trimming removed 0 bases from V and 6 bases from J, with 7 bases in between. Germline CDR1 is SGHNT and CDR2 is YYREEE (reference sequence).

The rearrangement uses TRBV6-5 and TRBJ2-3, with D perhaps being TRBD1 or TRBD2 (5 bases each). Germline CDR1 reads MNHEY; CDR2 reads SVGAGI. V lost 11 bases and J lost 0, with 9 bases in between. The CDR3 is made up of 12 amino acids. CDR3 nucleotide sequence: TGTGCCTTGGGGGAGAGCACAGATACGCAGTATTTT. Protein sequence: CALGESTDTQYF.

This clonotype was picked up a small number of times. The J gene is TRBJ2-1, the V gene TRBV7-9, with 10 bases matching TRBD1. Germline V gene lookup returns CDR1 SEHNR and CDR2 FQNEAQ (reference sequence). This CDR3 is 15 amino acids long. The V gene end was trimmed by 5 bases and the J gene end by 6 bases; junction bases not matched to a gene: 7. The CDR3 sequence is CASSIDRGRVNEQFF. The CDR3 DNA is TGTGCCAGCAGCATCGACAGGGGGCGCGTCAATGAGCAGTTCTTC.

This sequence joins TRBV19 and TRBJ2-2; TRBD2 matches 11 bases. Germline V gene sequence: CDR1 LNHDA, CDR2 SQIVND (reference sequence). V gave up 5 bases and J gave up 3 bases; unmatched junction bases: 5. This CDR3 comprises 16 residues. CDR3: CASSPPSGRYTGELFF. CDR3 bases: TGTGCCAGTAGTCCTCCTAGCGGGAGGTACACCGGGGAGCTGTTTTTT.

The J gene is TRBJ2-2, the V gene TRBV7-8; 11 nucleotides agree with TRBD2. The CDR3 runs 18 residues. The V and J ends lost 6 bases and 2 bases, in that order; junction bases with no gene match: 11. The germline CDR1 and CDR2 sequences are SGHVS and FQNEAQ. The CDR3 is CASSSTTGLAVNTGELFF. CDR3 sequence (DNA): TGTGCCAGCAGTTCAACAACGGGACTAGCGGTTAACACCGGGGAGCTGTTTTTT.

This clonotype was counted a few times. The chain combines TRBV6-5 with TRBJ1-2; D is undetermined. Trimming took 4 bases from V and 8 from J, leaving 8 bases between them. The V gene's germline CDR1 is MNHEY and CDR2 SVGAGI. The CDR3 runs to 11 residues. CDR3 amino acids: CASSSPSGYTF. As DNA, the CDR3 is TGTGCCAGCAGTTCTCCGTCCGGCTACACCTTC.

This clonotype occurred a few times. The rearrangement links TRBV29-1 to TRBJ1-2, with 8 bases matching TRBD1. Germline CDR1 SQVTM, CDR2 ANQGSEA. The CDR3 contains 12 residues. V lost 3 bases, J lost 5 bases, and 2 bases stayed unmatched. The CDR3: CSVEGQVYGYTF. The CDR3 DNA follows: TGCAGCGTTGAGGGACAGGTGTATGGCTACACCTTC.

This chain links TRBV7-9 with TRBJ2-7; tentative D call: TRBD2 (6 bases). V lost 6 bases to trimming and J lost 3 bases, with 21 bases between them. From germline, CDR1 is SEHNR and CDR2 FQNEAQ (reference sequence). CDR3 length equals 16 residues. In DNA form, the CDR3 reads TGTGCCAGCAGTTCTACCCCTCGGGGGACCTACTACGAGCAGTACTTC. Amino acids: CASSSTPRGTYYEQYF.

The table lists this clonotype with a few counts. This chain connects TRBV5-5 to TRBJ2-1; D ambiguous. Trimming removed 1 base from V and 4 bases from J, with 9 bases in between. Per germline, CDR1 SGHKS and CDR2 YYEKEE (reference sequence). The CDR3 is 14 residues long. In DNA, the CDR3 is TGTGCCAGCAGCTTGAAGACCGTGTACAATGAGCAGTTCTTC. Translating gives CASSLKTVYNEQFF. Combining the CDR3 with reference TRBV5-5 and TRBJ2-1 gives the whole variable domain DAGVTQSPTHLIKTRGQQVTLRCSPISGHKSVSWYQQVLGQGPQFIFQYYEKEERGRGNFPDRFSARQFPNYSSELNVNALLLGDSALYLCASSLKTVYNEQFFGPGTRLTVL.

In this sample, this clonotype turned up many times. This sequence joins TRBV12-3 or TRBV12-4 and TRBJ1-3; possibly TRBD1 for D (6 bases). Deletions cut 3 bases from V and 0 bases from J, with 9 bases between. The CDR3 spans 15 residues. DNA for the CDR3: TGTGCCAGCAGTTTTGGGGGCGGCTCTGGAAACACCATATATTTT. This codes for CASSFGGGSGNTIYF.

The genes are TRBV6-1 and TRBJ2-7, with TRBD2 identical over 10 bases. The CDR3 loop spans 13 amino acids. With V trimmed by 6 bases and J by 6 bases, 5 bases remained unmatched. The germline CDR1 and CDR2 sequences are MNHNS and SASEGT. The DNA for the CDR3 is TGTGCCAGCAGGGAGCGGGAGGGCCGCGAGCAGTACTTC. Protein product: CASREREGREQYF.

This clonotype has only a few counts. V gene TRBV18 combines with J gene TRBJ2-7, with D possibly TRBD1 on 6 matching bases. V lost 3 bases and J lost 5, with 14 bases in between. The CDR3 loop spans 14 amino acids. From germline, CDR1 is KGHSH and CDR2 LQKENI. CDR3 loop: CASSPRTDRHEQYF. The CDR3 DNA sequence: TGTGCCAGCTCACCTAGGACAGACCGACACGAGCAGTACTTC.

This sequence joins TRBV5-1 and TRBJ2-3; D unclear. Trimming removed 0 bases from V and 5 bases from J, with 7 bases in between. The germline CDR1 and CDR2 sequences are SGHRS and YFSETQ. This CDR3 has 13 residues. CDR3 nucleotides: TGCGCCAGCAGCTTGGGTATGGGAGATACGCAGTATTTT. It codes for CASSLGMGDTQYF. Based on the CDR3 plus reference TRBV5-1 and TRBJ2-3, the full variable domain is KAGVTQTPRYLIKTRGQQVTLSCSPISGHRSVSWYQQTPGQGLQFLFEYFSETQRNKGNFPGRFSGRQFSNSRSEMNVSTLELGDSALYLCASSLGMGDTQYFGPGTRLTVL.

The CDR3 reads CASTLLAGETDTQYF. Here the CDR3 DNA reads TGTGCCAGCACCTTGCTAGCGGGAGAGACAGATACGCAGTATTTT. V is TRBV7-2 and J is TRBJ2-3, with TRBD2 identical over 10 bases. There are 15 residues in the CDR3. Per germline, CDR1 SGHTA and CDR2 FQGNSA. Losses at the gene ends were 7 bases for V and 3 bases for J; bases not matched to a gene: 7.

The V gene is TRBV7-2, the J gene TRBJ2-3; TRBD2 matches at 8 bases. Germline CDR1 and CDR2: SGHTA and FQGNSA. The V gene end was trimmed by 4 bases and the J gene end by 12 bases; junction bases not matched to a gene: 6. The CDR3 totals 12 residues. CDR3 residues: CASSYERGSQYF. The CDR3 DNA reads as TGTGCCAGCAGCTACGAGCGGGGGAGCCAGTATTTT.

This clonotype showed up many times. The J gene is TRBJ2-3, the V gene TRBV30; 11 bases are a match to TRBD2. Trimming cost V 3 bases and J 3 bases; bases outside gene matches: 5. This CDR3 is 15 amino acids long. CDR1 GTSNPN and CDR2 SVGIG come from the germline V gene (reference sequence). This CDR3 is CAWRIAGGRTDTQYF. CDR3 coding DNA: TGTGCCTGGAGGATAGCGGGAGGGCGGACAGATACGCAGTATTTT.

This chain links TRBV7-9 with TRBJ2-1, with D possibly TRBD2 on 6 matching bases. From germline, CDR1 is SEHNR and CDR2 FQNEAQ (reference sequence). The ends were cut back, 5 bases at V and 9 bases at J, with 20 bases in the middle. There are 15 residues in the CDR3. CDR3 amino acids: CASSNLPGVMGEQFF. The CDR3 DNA reads as TGTGCCAGCAGCAACCTACCGGGGGTTATGGGTGAGCAGTTCTTC.

This clonotype was counted a few times. The V call is TRBV6-5, the J call TRBJ1-1; D unresolved. Trimming removed 2 bases at V and 6 bases at J, with 10 bases between. Germline lookup yields CDR1 MNHEY and CDR2 SVGAGI. The CDR3 contains 13 residues. CDR3 bases: TGTGCCAGCAGTTACAGGGCCCCCCCTGAAGCTTTCTTT. Translating gives CASSYRAPPEAFF.

The chain links TRBV7-9 to TRBJ2-7; 7 bases fit TRBD1. The germline V gene has CDR1 SEHNR and CDR2 FQNEAQ (reference sequence). This CDR3 comprises 11 residues. V shed 3 bases, J shed 12 bases, and the junction held 5 bases outside the gene matches. The CDR3 reads CASSLGTVRYF. CDR3 DNA: TGTGCCAGCAGCTTGGGGACAGTTCGGTACTTC.

This clonotype was seen only a few times. The rearrangement uses TRBV7-8 and TRBJ2-7; no definite D call. Between the trimmed V and J ends, which lost 0 bases and 0 bases, there was a span of 9 bases. The CDR3 sequence is 15 residues long. Germline-derived CDR1 and CDR2 are SGHVS and FQNEAQ. This CDR3 reads CASSLARTGSYEQYF. CDR3 bases: TGTGCCAGCAGCTTAGCGCGCACTGGCTCCTACGAGCAGTACTTC.

This chain links TRBV7-9 with TRBJ2-2, with TRBD2 matching 8 bases. The trim removed 6 bases at V and 2 bases at J, leaving 11 bases unmatched. Germline CDR1 is SEHNR and CDR2 is FQNEAQ (reference sequence). The CDR3 has 17 amino acids. CDR3 region: CASSRTSGQINTGELFF. CDR3 bases: TGTGCCAGCAGTCGTACTAGCGGCCAAATTAACACCGGGGAGCTGTTTTTT.

This clonotype showed up just a few times. This chain links TRBV7-6 with TRBJ2-5, with 10 bases fitting TRBD1. V shed 3 bases and J 3 bases; nucleotides not matched to a gene: 4. Germline V gives CDR1 SGHVS, CDR2 FNYEAQ. The CDR3 consists of 15 residues. The CDR3 DNA follows: TGTGCCAGCAGCTTGATGACAGGGGGCAAAGAGACCCAGTACTTC. Protein sequence: CASSLMTGGKETQYF.

Only a few counts were recorded for this clonotype. CDR3 nucleotide sequence: TGTGCCAGCAACAGGGACCATAACTATGGCTACACCTTC. Translating gives CASNRDHNYGYTF. The chain recombines TRBV9 with TRBJ1-2; D possibly corresponds to TRBD1 (6 bases). Trimming took 6 bases from V and 1 from J, leaving 10 bases between them. This CDR3 contains 13 residues. CDR1 SGDLS and CDR2 YYNGEE come from the germline V gene.

The genes are TRBV6-4 and TRBJ2-5; a weak D match, TRBD1 (5 bases). Trimming left V 6 bases short and J 7 bases short, with 18 bases between. Germline assignment: CDR1 MRHNA and CDR2 SNTAGT. The CDR3 is made up of 14 amino acids. DNA for the CDR3: TGTGCCAGCAGCACCTCCCTAAATCAGGGGACCCAGTACTTC. This gives the protein CASSTSLNQGTQYF.

This chain joins TRBV12-5 and TRBJ2-1; D gene unclear. The germline V gene encodes CDR1 LGHNT and CDR2 FRNRAP. Trimming cost V 5 bases and J 5 bases, with 1 base left between them. The CDR3 covers 10 residues. CDR3 bases: TGTGCTAGTGGTGACAATGAGCAGTTCTTC. Amino acids: CASGDNEQFF.

This chain uses TRBV18 with TRBJ2-6; no clear D gene. This CDR3 is built from 13 residues. V lost 3 bases and J lost 8, with 8 bases in between. The V gene's germline CDR1 is KGHSH and CDR2 LQKENI. The CDR3 loop reads CASSPGQSNVLTF. As DNA, the CDR3 is TGTGCCAGCTCACCCGGGCAATCCAACGTCCTGACTTTC. Variable domain in full (rest from reference TRBV18 and TRBJ2-6): NAGVMQNPRHLVRRRGQEARLRCSPMKGHSHVYWYRQLPEEGLKFMVYLQKENIIDESGMPKERFSAEFPKEGPSILRIQQVVRGDSAAYFCASSPGQSNVLTFGAGSRLTVL.

The sample holds many counts of this clonotype. The chain couples TRBV12-3 or TRBV12-4 to TRBJ2-3; no reliable D call. Trimming removed 3 bases at V and 2 bases at J, with 3 bases between. The CDR3 runs 12 residues. The DNA for the CDR3 is TGTGCCAGCAGTTTTCCCACAGATACGCAGTATTTT. Residues: CASSFPTDTQYF.

This rearrangement joins TRBV6-5 to TRBJ2-5, with 10 bases lining up with TRBD2. The CDR3 consists of 16 residues. CDR1 and CDR2 (germline): MNHEY, SVGAGI. The V and J ends lost 0 bases and 5 bases, in that order; junction bases with no gene match: 6. In DNA form, the CDR3 reads TGTGCCAGCAGTTACTCGACAGCGGGGGGGTATGAGACCCAGTACTTC. It is translated as CASSYSTAGGYETQYF.